A selection of T cell receptor beta chains follows, all from one sample in a study of T cell responses to AZD1222 COVID-19 vaccine. TCRdb's table, derived via immunoSEQ multiplex PCR, lists solely in-frame clones and lacks some. The repertoire holds about 150,000 clones, with more than 90% as singletons. Here the sequenced sample was peripheral blood, taken 28 days after the second AZD1222 dose. These receptors were collected from an adult who received the AZD1222 COVID-19 vaccine. The CDR3 runs from the conserved cysteine through the conserved F or W. The D gene is left open where the match is weak.

TRBV5-1	TRBD2	TRBJ2-7	CASSLVGLAGLSGYEQYF
TRBV5-4	.	TRBJ1-2	CASRTGGALNYGYTF
TRBV7-8	.	TRBJ1-6	CASSLEELGGLTHF
TRBV5-1	.	TRBJ2-1	CASSLENWVNEQFF
TRBV10-3	TRBD1	TRBJ2-7	CAIRGQETYEQYF
TRBV15	.	TRBJ2-5	CATSVGGNQETQYF
TRBV6-5	.	TRBJ2-1	CAASEGTYNEQFF
TRBV7-2	TRBD2	TRBJ2-1	CASNRVAGANNEQFF
TRBV9	TRBD1	TRBJ1-2	CASSKDRGRLLGYTF
TRBV12-3/TRBV12-4	.	TRBJ2-3	CASSRRGADTQYF
TRBV7-3	.	TRBJ2-1	CASSQRTRSSYNEQFF
TRBV30	.	TRBJ1-2	CAWSVSIRGYGYTF
TRBV19	.	TRBJ2-3	CASSTPGRTDTQYF
TRBV5-1	.	TRBJ2-1	CASRGLDGNSYNEQFF
TRBV19	TRBD1	TRBJ2-5	CASSNRGVSETQYF
TRBV7-8	.	TRBJ1-1	CASSLLRGVDTEAFF
TRBV7-9	TRBD1	TRBJ2-3	CASSPLDRVGTDTQYF
TRBV28	TRBD1	TRBJ2-7	CASSFLGPGQASYEQYF
TRBV2	.	TRBJ2-3	CASTSTDTQYF
TRBV7-9	TRBD2	TRBJ2-5	CASSLYWLGLAGETQYF
TRBV30	.	TRBJ2-5	CAWRDFPGLVGETQYF
TRBV2	.	TRBJ1-3	CASRGIGTSGNTIYF
TRBV7-2	.	TRBJ2-1	CASSLALANNEQFF
TRBV7-9	TRBD1	TRBJ2-7	CASSLGTGNYEQYF
TRBV6-1	.	TRBJ1-2	CASSEVLGARGYGYTF
TRBV6-5	.	TRBJ1-6	CASSYSQGRNSPLHF
TRBV20-1	.	TRBJ1-1	CSASHRDLNTEAFF
TRBV3-1/TRBV3-2	.	TRBJ1-5	CASSRGGAHQPQHF
TRBV3-1/TRBV3-2	.	TRBJ2-1	CASSQRAVGSNEQFF
TRBV12-5	.	TRBJ2-1	CASGLATSRDSLYNEQFF
TRBV9	TRBD2	TRBJ2-1	CASSSGLAGGFSANEQFF
TRBV3-1/TRBV3-2	.	TRBJ2-7	CASSQGGESYEQYF
TRBV7-3	.	TRBJ2-1	CASSLTPGAYNEQFF
TRBV27	.	TRBJ1-1	CASSLLQGSFTEAFF
TRBV14	.	TRBJ1-1	CASSFQAGTSAFF
TRBV3-1/TRBV3-2	.	TRBJ1-2	CASSQSFRQPYGYTF
TRBV28	TRBD2	TRBJ2-1	CASRLAGGNTEQFF
TRBV19	TRBD1	TRBJ1-5	CASSHRQGAGQPQHF
TRBV6-5	.	TRBJ1-3	CASTLDRSSGNTIYF
TRBV7-3	TRBD2	TRBJ2-1	CASSLIAGGPDEQFF
TRBV5-1	TRBD2	TRBJ2-1	CASSSLAGVNEQFF
TRBV7-6	TRBD1	TRBJ1-3	CASSSPLRDRESSGNTIYF
TRBV6-5	.	TRBJ2-2	CASIWLEGNTGELFF
TRBV18	.	TRBJ1-2	CASSRFDPYGYTF
TRBV7-2	.	TRBJ2-5	CASSSTPVLSGTQYF
TRBV7-9	.	TRBJ1-2	CASSQQGSYGYTF
TRBV6-2/TRBV6-3	.	TRBJ2-1	CASSYSQQGRFSYNEQFF
TRBV28	TRBD2	TRBJ2-5	CASSKTSGEQETQYF
TRBV11-2	.	TRBJ2-4	CASSLPLGIQYF
TRBV27	.	TRBJ2-1	CASSLVVPSSYNEQFF
TRBV12-5	.	TRBJ1-1	CASGPDGRNTEAFF